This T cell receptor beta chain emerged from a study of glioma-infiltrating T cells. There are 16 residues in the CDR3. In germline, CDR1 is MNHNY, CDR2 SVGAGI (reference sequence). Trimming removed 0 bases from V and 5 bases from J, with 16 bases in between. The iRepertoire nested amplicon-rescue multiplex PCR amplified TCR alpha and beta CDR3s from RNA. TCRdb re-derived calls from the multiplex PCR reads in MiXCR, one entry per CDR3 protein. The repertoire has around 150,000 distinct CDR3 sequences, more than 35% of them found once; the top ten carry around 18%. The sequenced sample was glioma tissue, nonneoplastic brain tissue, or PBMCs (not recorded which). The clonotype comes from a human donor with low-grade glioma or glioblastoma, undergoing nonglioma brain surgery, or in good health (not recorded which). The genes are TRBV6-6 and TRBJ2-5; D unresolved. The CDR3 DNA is TGTGCCAGCAGTTACTCGTATAGGCGGCAAAGGGAGACCCAGTACTTC. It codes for CASSYSYRRQRETQYF.